Below, 32 T cell receptor beta chains from the same sample are listed, as sequenced in a study of blood T cell repertoires in COVID-19. Data came from immunoSEQ multiplex PCR; TCRdb stores just in-frame clones and leaves some out. The table lists 150,000 to 200,000 clones, around 80% of them singletons. The sample comprised peripheral blood. These receptors came from a man aged 55 to 70 with acute or convalescent COVID-19.

This clone was observed a single time. This sequence joins TRBV2 and TRBJ2-2, with D maybe TRBD1 (5 bases). This CDR3 contains 13 residues. Germline V gene sequence: CDR1 SNHLY, CDR2 FYNNEI. Trimming pared 6 bases from V and 3 bases from J, leaving 8 bases between. The CDR3 DNA follows: TGTGCCAGCAGGGACACGGACACCGGGGAGCTGTTTTTT. Encoded protein: CASRDTDTGELFF.

The chain employs TRBV9 and TRBJ2-7, with D unclear. V lost 5 bases, J lost 6 bases, and 9 bases lay in between. This CDR3 comprises 11 residues. Germline V lookup: CDR1 SGDLS, CDR2 YYNGEE. CDR3 residues: CASSPGGEQYF. DNA for the CDR3: TGTGCCAGCAGTCCCGGTGGCGAGCAGTACTTC.

The chain joins TRBV6-2 or TRBV6-3 to TRBJ2-5; 7 positions match TRBD1. Germline-derived CDR1 and CDR2 are MNHEY and SVGEGT. Trimming took 5 bases from V and 3 from J; bases not matched to a gene: 6. The length of the CDR3 is 14 residues. The CDR3 coding sequence is TGTGCCAGCAGTCAAACGGACAGGAAAGAGACCCAGTACTTC. This gives the protein CASSQTDRKETQYF.

The chain uses TRBV18 and TRBJ1-2; D is ambiguous. Germline loops: CDR1 KGHSH, CDR2 LQKENI. This CDR3 region has 11 residues. V was clipped by 2 bases and J by 8 bases, with 6 bases between them. CDR3 nucleotide sequence: TGTGCCAGCTCACCAACCAGGGGCTACACCTTC. Residues: CASSPTRGYTF.

The chain has TRBV19 and TRBJ2-7; 9 nucleotides align to TRBD1. The CDR3 is 13 residues long. After removal of 7 bases from V and 4 bases from J, the junction contained 5 bases not matched to a gene. The germline gives CDR1 LNHDA, CDR2 SQIVND (reference sequence). The chain's CDR3 is CASKGQGLYEQYF. DNA of the CDR3: TGTGCCAGTAAGGGACAGGGTCTGTACGAGCAGTACTTC.

The rearrangement uses TRBV27 and TRBJ1-5; 12 bases line up with TRBD1. The CDR3 totals 18 residues. Germline assignment: CDR1 MNHEY and CDR2 SMNVEV (reference sequence). V shed 5 bases and J 3 bases; nucleotides not matched to a gene: 11. Written as DNA, the CDR3 is TGTGCCAGCAGTCAGGTCCCGGGACAGGGGGCGGACAATCAGCCCCAGCATTTT. Protein: CASSQVPGQGADNQPQHF.

This chain uses TRBV6-5 with TRBJ2-4, with TRBD1 identical over 8 bases. CDR3 length equals 14 residues. After removal of 8 bases from V and 9 bases from J, the junction contained 12 bases not matched to a gene. The germline CDR1 and CDR2 sequences are MNHEY and SVGAGI. CDR3 in DNA: TGTGCCAGCCAACCCGGACAGGGAAGTGGCATTCAGTACTTC. Amino acid sequence: CASQPGQGSGIQYF.

This chain links TRBV6-6 with TRBJ1-6, with D possibly matching TRBD1 (5 bases). Germline CDR1 and CDR2: MNHNY and SVGAGI (reference sequence). CDR3 length: 13 residues. Trimming stripped 10 bases from V and 11 bases from J, with 18 bases between. CDR3 amino acids: CATRGGISTPLHF. The CDR3 bases are TGTGCCACCCGGGGGGGGATAAGTACACCCCTCCACTTT.

This clone showed up just once. V is TRBV25-1 and J is TRBJ1-2; D may be TRBD1 (5 bases). This CDR3 has 16 residues. V shed 3 bases and J shed 5 bases, with 19 bases lying between them. Germline values: CDR1 MGHDK, CDR2 SYGVNS. CDR3 sequence reads: CASSDPLSGAVYGYTF. In nucleotides, the CDR3 is TGTGCCAGCAGTGACCCCCTAAGTGGGGCGGTATATGGCTACACCTTC.

This clone appeared a single time. The V and J genes are TRBV19 and TRBJ2-2, with 7 nucleotides matching TRBD1. Germline values: CDR1 LNHDA, CDR2 SQIVND (reference sequence). The J segment lost 5 bases and the V segment lost 0 bases, leaving 3 bases of the junction unmatched. The CDR3 runs 15 residues. The CDR3 nucleotides are TGTGCCAGTAGTATAGAAGGGGGCACTACCGGGGAGCTGTTTTTT. This encodes CASSIEGGTTGELFF.

The rearrangement links TRBV29-1 to TRBJ2-6; 7 nucleotides line up with TRBD1. V shed 3 bases and J 0 bases; nucleotides not matched to a gene: 2. The CDR3 spans 15 residues. Per germline, CDR1 SQVTM and CDR2 ANQGSEA. CDR3 region: CSVEGQISGANVLTF. The CDR3 nucleotides read TGCAGCGTTGAGGGACAGATCTCTGGGGCCAACGTCCTGACTTTC.

This clone was observed a single time. The chain couples TRBV20-1 to TRBJ1-2; 11 bases are a match to TRBD1. Germline CDR1 DFQATT, CDR2 SNEGSKA (reference sequence). The CDR3 is 15 amino acids. Losses at the gene ends were 3 bases for V and 0 bases for J; bases not matched to a gene: 3. CDR3 nucleotide sequence: TGCAGTGCTAGTCCGGGACAGGGGGCTAACTATGGCTACACCTTC. Residues: CSASPGQGANYGYTF.

The genes are TRBV6-5 and TRBJ1-1; TRBD1 matches at 8 bases. The CDR3 extends over 12 amino acids. Germline CDR1 and CDR2: MNHEY and SVGAGI. With 5 bases clipped from V and 7 bases from J, the junction kept 3 bases outside the gene matches. The CDR3 spells CASSRDRYEAFF. CDR3 nucleotide sequence: TGTGCCAGCAGTCGGGACAGGTATGAAGCTTTCTTT.

The chain joins TRBV19 to TRBJ2-1; 9 nucleotides agree with TRBD2. V shed 10 bases, J shed 6 bases, and the junction held 7 bases outside the gene matches. The CDR3 length is 13 residues. Germline V gene sequence: CDR1 LNHDA, CDR2 SQIVND (reference sequence). The CDR3 region has the DNA TGTGCCACTATGAGCGGGGGGCTCAATGAGCAGTTCTTC. Its protein is CATMSGGLNEQFF.

This chain links TRBV10-2 with TRBJ1-1; D unclear. The germline V gene has CDR1 WSHSY and CDR2 SAAADI. This CDR3 region has 14 residues. V was trimmed by 4 bases and J by 0 bases, leaving 9 bases between them. The DNA for the CDR3 is TGCGCCAGCAGTGGAACACAATTGAACACTGAAGCTTTCTTT. It translates to CASSGTQLNTEAFF.

This chain joins TRBV27 and TRBJ2-7; 7 positions match TRBD1. CDR1 MNHEY and CDR2 SMNVEV come from the germline V gene (reference sequence). The CDR3 consists of 15 residues. The V gene end was trimmed by 2 bases and the J gene end by 4 bases; junction bases not matched to a gene: 8. The CDR3 here is CASSLRAGGPYEQYF. The CDR3 DNA reads TGTGCCAGCAGTTTACGCGCAGGGGGTCCTTACGAGCAGTACTTC.

This clone was observed a few times. The CDR3 DNA reads TGTGCCAGCAGTACTATAGGCCCCTACGAGCAGTACTTC. It encodes CASSTIGPYEQYF. The V and J genes are TRBV6-5 and TRBJ2-7; D is uncertain. This CDR3 has 13 amino acids. Germline lookup yields CDR1 MNHEY and CDR2 SVGAGI. V lost 5 bases and J 2 bases, leaving 10 bases between the germline ends.

This chain connects TRBV24-1 to TRBJ1-2; the match to TRBD1 covers 9 bases. V was clipped by 2 bases and J by 8 bases; unmatched bases: 14. The germline gives CDR1 KGHDR, CDR2 SFDVKD. The length of the CDR3 is 17 residues. As DNA, the CDR3 is TGTGCCACCAGTGATTCTGTTTTGGGGACAGGGTTAGGAGGCTACACCTTC. It translates to CATSDSVLGTGLGGYTF.

The chain combines TRBV12-5 with TRBJ2-4, with TRBD1 identical over 9 bases. Losses at the gene ends were 1 base for V and 1 base for J; bases not matched to a gene: 11. CDR3 length: 19 residues. Germline CDR1 LGHNT, CDR2 FRNRAP. Written as DNA, the CDR3 is TGTGCTAGTGGTTTGGGATTGGGACAGGGAAGGGGGGCCAAAAACATTCAGTACTTC. The encoded protein is CASGLGLGQGRGAKNIQYF.

The chain carries TRBV19 and TRBJ1-5, with 7 bases identical to TRBD1. Trimming at V came to 3 bases and at J to 7 bases, leaving 12 bases not matched to a gene. The CDR3 loop spans 16 amino acids. CDR1 and CDR2 from the germline V gene are LNHDA and SQIVND (reference sequence). The CDR3 region has the DNA TGTGCCAGTAGTATCTCGACAGGGTTTCGAATACAGCCCCAGCATTTT. Residues: CASSISTGFRIQPQHF. Drawing the rest from reference TRBV19 and TRBJ1-5, the complete variable domain is DGGITQSPKYLFRKEGQNVTLSCEQNLNHDAMYWYRQDPGQGLRLIYYSQIVNDFQKGDIAEGYSVSREKKESFPLTVTSAQKNPTAFYLCASSISTGFRIQPQHFGDGTRLSIL.

This clone occurred once. Other DNA sequences in the same sample also yield this CDR3. The chain has TRBV29-1 and TRBJ2-1; D unresolved. V lost 3 bases and J lost 3, with 6 bases in between. Germline V gene sequence: CDR1 SQVTM, CDR2 ANQGSEA. The CDR3 runs to 12 residues. CDR3 coding DNA: TGCAGCGTTGAGGCCCGCTACAATGAGCAGTTCTTC. It yields the protein CSVEARYNEQFF.

This clone was observed once. The V and J genes are TRBV29-1 and TRBJ1-2; TRBD1 aligns across 7 bases. The CDR3 spans 14 residues. In germline, CDR1 is SQVTM, CDR2 ANQGSEA. The V and J ends lost 3 bases and 8 bases, in that order; junction bases with no gene match: 12. The CDR3 region is CSVDPLRGPQGYTF. In nucleotides, the CDR3 is TGCAGCGTTGATCCCCTAAGGGGGCCTCAGGGCTACACCTTC.

The J gene is TRBJ2-1, the V gene TRBV5-4, with TRBD2 matching over 11 bases. This CDR3 contains 15 residues. V trimming: 2 bases; J trimming: 7 bases; junction bases outside the gene matches: 5. Per the germline V gene, CDR1 is SGHNT and CDR2 is YYREEE (reference sequence). The chain's CDR3 is CASSFSGGATNEQFF. The CDR3 DNA follows: TGTGCCAGCAGCTTTAGCGGGGGGGCCACAAATGAGCAGTTCTTC.

The chain links TRBV2 to TRBJ2-7, with D tentatively TRBD2 (5 bases). Trimming took 3 bases from V and 2 from J, leaving 11 bases between them. This CDR3 is built from 14 residues. The germline V gene encodes CDR1 SNHLY and CDR2 FYNNEI. The CDR3 loop reads CASSDSGYTYEQYF. CDR3 DNA: TGTGCCAGCAGTGATTCGGGGTATACCTACGAGCAGTACTTC.

This clone has only one observation. The chain carries TRBV5-1 and TRBJ2-1; 11 bases map to TRBD2. J lost 3 bases, V lost 2 bases, and 1 base had no gene match. The CDR3 extends over 15 amino acids. Per germline, CDR1 SGHRS and CDR2 YFSETQ. The CDR3 sequence is CASSLLAGVYNEQFF. CDR3 in DNA: TGCGCCAGCAGCTTACTAGCGGGGGTCTACAATGAGCAGTTCTTC.

In its sample, this clone was seen once. V and J are TRBV4-2 and TRBJ2-7; 10 positions match TRBD2. V was pared by 2 bases and J by 2 bases, with 6 bases of the junction left unmatched. Looked up from germline, CDR1 is LGHNA and CDR2 is YNFKEQ. The CDR3 totals 16 residues. CDR3 nucleotides: TGTGCCAGCAGCCAACCTAGCGGGGGCTCTACCTACGAGCAGTACTTC. It specifies CASSQPSGGSTYEQYF.

This clone showed up just a few times. The genes are TRBV2 and TRBJ2-1; 7 bases agree with TRBD1. The germline V gene has CDR1 SNHLY and CDR2 FYNNEI. This CDR3 has 14 amino acids. Losses at the gene ends were 6 bases for V and 4 bases for J; bases not matched to a gene: 6. The chain's CDR3 is CASSAGTAYNEQFF. Written as DNA, the CDR3 is TGTGCCAGCAGCGCTGGGACAGCTTACAATGAGCAGTTCTTC.

The chain couples TRBV28 to TRBJ1-1; D remains unclear. With 3 bases removed from V and 3 bases from J, the gap between germline ends came to 14 bases. The germline V gene has CDR1 MDHEN and CDR2 SYDVKM. The CDR3 spans 15 residues. As DNA, the CDR3 is TGTGCCAGCAGTTTCCTAGAAGACGGGGACACTGAAGCTTTCTTT. Protein sequence: CASSFLEDGDTEAFF. Full variable domain (remainder filled in from reference TRBV28 and TRBJ1-1): DVKVTQSSRYLVKRTGEKVFLECVQDMDHENMFWYRQDPGLGLRLIYFSYDVKMKEKGDIPEGYSVSREKKERFSLILESASTNQTSMYLCASSFLEDGDTEAFFGQGTRLTVV.

This clone was seen only a few times. The genes are TRBV4-2 and TRBJ2-2, with D possibly TRBD2 on 6 matching bases. Germline V gene sequence: CDR1 LGHNA, CDR2 YNFKEQ. CDR3 length: 14 amino acids. V was pared by 1 base and J by 7 bases, with 10 bases between. DNA of the CDR3: TGTGCCAGCAGCCAAGTGCTGGGAGGCGGGGAGCTGTTTTTT. It codes for CASSQVLGGGELFF.

V is TRBV6-5 and J is TRBJ2-1; 7 bases are shared with TRBD1. The CDR3 runs 13 residues. Per the germline V gene, CDR1 is MNHEY and CDR2 is SVGAGI. V was pared by 5 bases and J by 7 bases, with 5 bases of the junction left unmatched. The CDR3 sequence is CASSTEQGNEQFF. The CDR3 DNA sequence: TGTGCCAGCAGTACCGAACAGGGGAATGAGCAGTTCTTC.

The genes are TRBV5-1 and TRBJ2-1; a weak D match, TRBD1 (6 bases). The CDR3 covers 14 residues. Trimming stripped 0 bases from V and 7 bases from J, with 11 bases between. Germline V gene sequence: CDR1 SGHRS, CDR2 YFSETQ. Here the CDR3 DNA reads TGCGCCAGCAGCTTGGCTCAAGGGACAAATGAGCAGTTCTTC. Translated: CASSLAQGTNEQFF.

The CDR3 sequence: CAISLPQGGAFF. In DNA form, the CDR3 reads TGTGCCATCAGTCTACCTCAGGGAGGAGCTTTCTTT. The V gene is TRBV10-3, the J gene TRBJ1-1, with D perhaps TRBD1 (5 bases). V dropped 5 bases and J dropped 10 bases, with 14 bases sitting between them. Germline lookup yields CDR1 ENHRY and CDR2 SYGVKD. The length of the CDR3 is 12 residues.